This T cell receptor (beta chain) emerged from a study of glioma-infiltrating T cells after dendritic cell vaccination. Study-level background: Patients received autologous tumor lysate-pulsed dendritic cell vaccination between about 2002 and 2013. Dendritic cells derived from monocytes and pulsed with autologous tumor lysate formed the vaccine.

Indicated time point: after dendritic cell vaccination, including at tumor progression/relapse. Trimming left V 2 bases short and J 7 bases short, with 12 bases between. There are 15 residues in the CDR3. Looked up from germline, CDR1 is SGHVS and CDR2 is FQNEAQ. The primer mix had 60 V beta and 13 J beta primers. TCRdb keeps only in-frame clones here, not all; method: immunoSEQ multiplex PCR. The sample yields roughly 100,000 clones, 90% seen once. The input for sequencing was blood, taken after dendritic cell vaccination. The V call is TRBV7-8, the J call TRBJ1-6, with D possibly being TRBD1 (6 bases). The sequence derives from a human donor with glioblastoma. The CDR3 nucleotides are TGTGCCAGCAGCTTACCGGGGCAGGGGAATTCACCCCTCCACTTT. Translation gives CASSLPGQGNSPLHF.